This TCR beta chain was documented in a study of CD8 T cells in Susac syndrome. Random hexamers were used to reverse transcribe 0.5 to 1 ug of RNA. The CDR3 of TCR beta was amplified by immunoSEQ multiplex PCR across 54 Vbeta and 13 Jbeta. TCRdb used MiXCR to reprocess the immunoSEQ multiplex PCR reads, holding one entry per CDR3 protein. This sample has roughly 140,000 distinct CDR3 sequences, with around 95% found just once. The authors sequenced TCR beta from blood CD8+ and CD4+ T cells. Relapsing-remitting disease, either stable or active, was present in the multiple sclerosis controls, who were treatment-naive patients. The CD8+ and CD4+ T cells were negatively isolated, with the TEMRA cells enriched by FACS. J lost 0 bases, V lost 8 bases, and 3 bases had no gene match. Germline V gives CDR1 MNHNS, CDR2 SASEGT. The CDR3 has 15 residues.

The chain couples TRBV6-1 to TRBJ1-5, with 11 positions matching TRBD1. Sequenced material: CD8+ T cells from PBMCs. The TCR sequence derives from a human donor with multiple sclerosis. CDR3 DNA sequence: TGTGCCAGCGGGGGACAGGGGGTTAGCAATCAGCCCCAGCATTTT. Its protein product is CASGGQGVSNQPQHF.